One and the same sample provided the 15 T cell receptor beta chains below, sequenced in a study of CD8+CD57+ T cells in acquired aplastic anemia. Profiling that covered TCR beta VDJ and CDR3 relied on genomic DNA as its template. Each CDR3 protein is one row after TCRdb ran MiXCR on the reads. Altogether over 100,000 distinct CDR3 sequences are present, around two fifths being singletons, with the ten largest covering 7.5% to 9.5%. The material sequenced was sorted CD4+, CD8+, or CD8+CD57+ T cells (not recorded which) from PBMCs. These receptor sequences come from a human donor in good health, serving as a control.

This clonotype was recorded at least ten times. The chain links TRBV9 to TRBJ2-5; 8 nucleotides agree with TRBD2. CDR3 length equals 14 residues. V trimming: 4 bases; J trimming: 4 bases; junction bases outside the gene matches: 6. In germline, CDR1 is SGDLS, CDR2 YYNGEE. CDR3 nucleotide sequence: TGTGCCAGCAGCTCGGGACTAGGAGGAGAGACCCAGTACTTC. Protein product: CASSSGLGGETQYF.

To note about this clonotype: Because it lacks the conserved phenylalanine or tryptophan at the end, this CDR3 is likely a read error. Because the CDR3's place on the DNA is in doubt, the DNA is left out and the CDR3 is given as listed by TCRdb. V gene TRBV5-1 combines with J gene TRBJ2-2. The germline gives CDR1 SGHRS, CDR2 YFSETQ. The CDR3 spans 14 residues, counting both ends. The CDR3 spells CASSSDGNTGELFL.

The CDR3: CASSRTGIYGYTF. In DNA, the CDR3 is TGTGCCAGCAGCAGAACAGGGATCTATGGCTACACCTTC. The rearrangement links TRBV6-1 to TRBJ1-2; perhaps TRBD1 as D (6 bases). V was cut by 6 bases and J by 4 bases, with 12 bases left in between. The CDR3 runs 13 residues. Germline V CDR1 and CDR2: MNHNS, SASEGT.

In DNA form, the CDR3 reads TGCAGCGTTGAAGATCTTATCAGCTTTGAAGCTTTCTTT. It codes for CSVEDLISFEAFF. This chain links TRBV29-1 with TRBJ1-1; D not certain. The CDR3 is made up of 13 amino acids. The V gene's germline CDR1 is SQVTM and CDR2 ANQGSEA. V was clipped by 0 bases and J by 7 bases, with 12 bases between them.

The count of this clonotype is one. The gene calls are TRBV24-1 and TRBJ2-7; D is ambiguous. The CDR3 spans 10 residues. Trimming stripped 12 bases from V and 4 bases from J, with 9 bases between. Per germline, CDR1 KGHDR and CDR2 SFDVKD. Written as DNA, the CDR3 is TGTGCCCCCGATAAATACGAGCAGTACTTC. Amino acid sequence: CAPDKYEQYF.

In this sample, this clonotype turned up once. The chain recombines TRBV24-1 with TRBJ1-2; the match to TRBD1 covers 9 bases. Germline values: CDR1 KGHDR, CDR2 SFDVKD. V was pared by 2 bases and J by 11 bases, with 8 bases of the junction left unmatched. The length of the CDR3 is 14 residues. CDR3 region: CATSDWGQGTRYTF. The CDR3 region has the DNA TGTGCCACCAGTGATTGGGGACAGGGCACGAGGTACACCTTC.

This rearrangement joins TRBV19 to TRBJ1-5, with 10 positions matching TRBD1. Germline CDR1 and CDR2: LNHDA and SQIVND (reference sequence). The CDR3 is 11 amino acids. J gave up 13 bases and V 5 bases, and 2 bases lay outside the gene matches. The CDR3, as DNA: TGTGCCAGTAGTGACAGGGGGCTTCAGCATTTT. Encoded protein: CASSDRGLQHF.

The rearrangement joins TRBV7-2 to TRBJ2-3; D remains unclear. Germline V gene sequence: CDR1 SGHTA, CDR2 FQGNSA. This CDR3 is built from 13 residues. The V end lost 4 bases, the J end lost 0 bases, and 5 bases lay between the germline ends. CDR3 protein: CASSSDSTDTQYF. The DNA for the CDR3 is TGTGCCAGCAGCTCGGACAGCACAGATACGCAGTATTTT.

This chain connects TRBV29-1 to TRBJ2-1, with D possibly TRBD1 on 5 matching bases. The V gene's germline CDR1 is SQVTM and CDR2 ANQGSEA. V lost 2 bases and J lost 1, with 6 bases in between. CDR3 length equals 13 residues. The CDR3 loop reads CSVEQGSYNEQFF. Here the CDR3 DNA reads TGCAGCGTTGAACAGGGATCCTACAATGAGCAGTTCTTC.

The CDR3 loop reads CASSPNTGDYGYTF. CDR3 DNA sequence: TGTGCCAGCAGTCCTAACACGGGAGACTATGGCTACACCTTC. V and J are TRBV12-3 or TRBV12-4 and TRBJ1-2, with unresolved D. This CDR3 contains 14 residues. Between the trimmed V and J ends, which lost 5 bases and 3 bases, there was a span of 13 bases.

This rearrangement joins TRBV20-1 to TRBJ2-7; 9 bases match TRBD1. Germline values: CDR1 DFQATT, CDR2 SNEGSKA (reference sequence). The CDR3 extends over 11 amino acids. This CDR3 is CRGTGKYEQYF. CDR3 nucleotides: TGCAGGGGGACAGGGAAATACGAGCAGTACTTC.

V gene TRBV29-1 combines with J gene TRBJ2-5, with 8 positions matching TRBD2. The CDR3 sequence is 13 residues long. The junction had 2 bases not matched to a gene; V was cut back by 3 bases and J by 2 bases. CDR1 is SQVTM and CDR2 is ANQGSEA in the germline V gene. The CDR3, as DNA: TGCAGCGTTGAGACGGGGGGGCAAGAGACCCAGTACTTC. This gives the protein CSVETGGQETQYF.

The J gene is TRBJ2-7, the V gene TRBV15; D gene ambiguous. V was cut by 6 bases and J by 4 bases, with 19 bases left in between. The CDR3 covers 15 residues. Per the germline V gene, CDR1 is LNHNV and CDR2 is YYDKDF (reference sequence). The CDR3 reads CATSDLFHRFYEQYF. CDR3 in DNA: TGTGCCACCAGTGATTTGTTTCACAGATTTTACGAGCAGTACTTC.

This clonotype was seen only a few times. CDR3 sequence: CSARGSLGAGGANVLTF. In DNA form, the CDR3 reads TGCAGTGCTAGAGGCTCGCTAGGGGCGGGAGGGGCCAACGTCCTGACTTTC. J is TRBJ2-6 and V is TRBV20-1, with D possibly being TRBD2 (6 bases). Germline CDR1 DFQATT, CDR2 SNEGSKA (reference sequence). V lost 1 base, J lost 4 bases, and 17 bases lay in between. This CDR3 contains 17 residues.

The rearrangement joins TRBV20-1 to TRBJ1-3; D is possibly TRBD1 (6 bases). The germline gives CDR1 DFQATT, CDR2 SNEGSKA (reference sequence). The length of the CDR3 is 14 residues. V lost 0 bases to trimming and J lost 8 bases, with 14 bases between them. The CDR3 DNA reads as TGCAGTGCTAGAGAGCACAGGGTTGCGGACACCATATATTTT. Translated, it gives CSAREHRVADTIYF.